The T cell receptor beta chain under discussion was sequenced for a study of T-cell reconstitution after alpha-beta-depleted transplantation in children. General study results and limits: In patients about two months after transplant, alpha-beta T cells reportedly arose from several hundred expanded graft clones. The study traced high day-60 TCRbeta diversity in some patients to surviving recipient T cells and thymic progenitors.

V lost 5 bases and J lost 2, with 9 bases in between. CDR1 and CDR2 from the germline V gene are SQVTM and ANQGSEA. This CDR3 contains 12 residues. TCRbeta library preparation incorporated unique molecular identifiers. TCRdb reprocessed the PCR reads via MiXCR and lists one record per CDR3 protein. In the table there are approximately 630,000 distinct CDR3 sequences, roughly 13% of which are singletons. This clonotype was seen more than once but under ten times. Its antigen is not known. V usage is TRBV29-1 and J usage is TRBJ2-5; D call uncertain. The source is a girl aged 2 to 10 with congenital amegakaryocytic thrombocytopenia, due to receive a stem cell transplant. The sequencing used PBMCs, collected before TCRalphabeta/CD19-depleted stem cell transplant. As DNA, the CDR3 is TGCAGCGTTACCTCGGAACAAGAGACCCAGTACTTC. Translated, it gives CSVTSEQETQYF.